The present TCR beta chain was sequenced within a study of intratumoral heterogeneity in liver cancer. Looking at the study overall: Across the full approximately 15-patient cohort, most patients were male and a median age of nearly 65 years was recorded. To investigate intratumor heterogeneity, the study integrated RNA-seq, DNA sequencing, TCR-seq and SNP array data drawn from multiple regions of hepatocellular carcinoma specimens. Of the roughly 68 multiregional samples collected from roughly 15 HCC patients in the overall cohort, around 51 were tumoral regions and some 20 were adjacent nontumoral regions.

Early-stage hepatocellular carcinoma was present in all patients, and no therapy was administered to any patient before surgical resection. None of the sampled areas showed macroscopic evidence of necrosis or hemorrhage. TCR sequencing (ImmunoSeq) was performed on multiple regions from two patients. Frozen tissue samples from resection were taken at least 1 cm away from one another. Samples labelled N were derived from nontumoral liver tissue adjacent to the tumor. Genomic DNA was isolated from bulk tissue with the DNeasy blood and tissue kit. Here is what the overall study found, with its caveats: The authors noted a relatively low number of patients and under-sampled tumor-infiltrating lymphocyte representation as limitations.

Comments on this clone: Its recognized antigen is unknown. No base qualities exist here, and no much larger clone lies one base off it.

The immunoSEQ assay was used to sequence TCR beta chain CDR3 regions from genomic DNA. Rearranged VDJ segments were amplified with primers annealing to V and J segments. The original pipeline was this. The ImmunoSeq Analyzer software was used to compute clonality and richness metrics. To find clones with differing abundance between regions, Fisher's exact test was applied together with a beta-binomial method for extra stringency. Sourced from immuneACCESS, this table was stored by TCRdb with only in-frame sequences that have V and J called. A share of the clones is absent; for the studies checked, an unresolved V gene accounts for under half, and the remainder has no known explanation. V, J and clone size are taken as reported in that table, and D and trimming were inferred from the DNA itself. In all, the sample holds roughly 5,700 clones, and around 68% of those were seen once. The biggest ten clones account for about a fifth of the sample.

The receptor was derived from a man between 65 and 85 years old with hepatocellular carcinoma. The source material was tumor-adjacent normal tissue, sampled before any cancer treatment.

CDR3 protein: CASTPGVVTDTQYF. The bases read TGTGCCAGCACCCCTGGGGTAGTTACAGATACGCAGTATTTT. The chain employs TRBV7-2 and TRBJ2-3; no D gene call is confident. There are 14 amino acids in the CDR3, from cysteine to phenylalanine inclusive. Only the CDR3 DNA stays, 42 bases, in frame from base 1. V and J are truncated by 7 bases and 3 bases respectively, leaving an intervening sequence of 14 bases. The CDR1 and CDR2 encoded by the germline V gene are SGHTA and FQGNSA.